Listed below are T cell receptor beta chains from one sample, sequenced in a study of T cells in Graves' hyperthyroidism and ophthalmopathy. TCRdb called the multiplex PCR reads again in MiXCR, with one record for every CDR3 protein. This table has hundreds of thousands of distinct CDR3 sequences, approximately 13% appearing once. Input material: blood. These TCRs come from a woman under 30 with Graves' hyperthyroidism. Both conserved end residues are part of each CDR3. D genes are given only for firm matches. The listing skips clone size in some rows; elsewhere it reads once, few, many or a size class.

TRBD1 TRBJ2-5 TRBV7-9 many TGTGCCAGCAGCCCACCCGGTCCCGGGACAGGGGCGGAGACCCAGTACTTC CASSPPGPGTGAETQYF
NA TRBJ2-3 TRBV7-9 NA TGTGCCAGTAGTATAGACCGAACCACTGAGACGCAGTATTTT CASSIDRTTETQYF
TRBD2 TRBJ2-3 TRBV27 many TGTGCCAGCAGTTTATCCCCAGGAGCGGGAGGATGGGATACGCAGTATTTT CASSLSPGAGGWDTQYF
TRBD1 TRBJ2-7 TRBV28 many TGTGCCAGCAGGCTCGACAGGGATCGCCTATACGAGCAGTACTTC CASRLDRDRLYEQYF
TRBD2 TRBJ2-1 TRBV2 many TGTGCCAGCGGCGGGCGGGAGGAGTCCCCCCGACACGCCCATGAGCAGTTCTTC CASGGREESPRHAHEQFF
NA TRBJ2-2 TRBV20-1 many TGCAGTGCTACAGGCGTCAGGGACACCGGGGAGCTGTTTTTT CSATGVRDTGELFF
NA TRBJ1-4 TRBV27 many TGTGCCAGCAGTTTATTTTCCCGGAGTGAAAAACTGTTTTTT CASSLFSRSEKLFF
NA TRBJ2-2 TRBV19 few TGTGCCAGTGGACCGCCGAACACCGGGGAGCTGTTTTTT CASGPPNTGELFF
NA TRBJ1-1 TRBV5-1 many TGCGCCCGCAGGGGATGGGCCACTGAAGCTTTCTTT CARRGWATEAFF
TRBD2 TRBJ2-5 TRBV10-3 many TGTGCCATCAGTGAGAGCCTAGCGGGGGGCCTTCCGGCCCCCGGGGAAGAGACCCAGTACTTC CAISESLAGGLPAPGEETQYF
NA TRBJ1-6 TRBV27 many TGTGCCAGCAGTTTAGAAGGGGGAGGTTCACCCCTCCACTTT CASSLEGGGSPLHF
TRBD2 TRBJ2-7 TRBV6-9 few TGTGCCAGCAGGCTCTGGACTAGCGCCACCTACGAGCAGTACTTC CASRLWTSATYEQYF
NA TRBJ2-2 TRBV7-2 many TGTGCCAGCAGCTTAAGGAACACCGGGGAGCTGTTTTTT CASSLRNTGELFF
NA TRBJ2-7 TRBV6-1 many TGTGCCAGCAGGACCGGGACACGTAATTACTACGAGCAGTACTTC CASRTGTRNYYEQYF
NA TRBJ2-5 TRBV4-2 few TGTGCCAGCAGCCAAGGCCGGGCAGGGGAAGAGACCCAGTACTTC CASSQGRAGEETQYF
TRBD2 TRBJ2-5 TRBV6-1 many TGTGCCAGCAGTGAGCGGGGGCAAGAGACCCAGTACTTC CASSERGQETQYF
TRBD2 TRBJ2-1 TRBV4-2 once TGTGCCAGCAGCCAAGCGAGATTATTGTGGGGGCGCGGGGGGTCCTACAATGAGCAGTTCTTC CASSQARLLWGRGGSYNEQFF
TRBD1 TRBJ1-2 TRBV24-1 many TGTGCCACCAGTGAGCCCGGGACAGGATATGGCTACACCTTC CATSEPGTGYGYTF
NA TRBJ1-4 TRBV7-9 NA TGTGCCAGCAGCTTAGGCTGGACTGGTTACGCAACTAATGAAAAACTGTTTTTT CASSLGWTGYATNEKLFF
NA TRBJ2-1 TRBV18 many TGTGCCAGCTCACCGGGGGGCCCAGGATACAATGAGCAGTTCTTC CASSPGGPGYNEQFF
TRBD1 TRBJ1-6 TRBV9 NA TGTGCCAGCAGCGTCAGCATGGGGGGGACAGGGGAATCACCCCTCCACTTT CASSVSMGGTGESPLHF
NA TRBJ1-4 TRBV20-1 many TGCAGTGCTCCGACGGACTGGGGGGCTAATGAAAAACTGTTTTTT CSAPTDWGANEKLFF
TRBD1 TRBJ2-1 TRBV2 many TGTGCCAGCATCCACGGACAGGGCAAGGATGAGCAGTTCTTC CASIHGQGKDEQFF
NA TRBJ1-1 TRBV12-3/TRBV12-4 NA TGTGCCAGCAGTATCGGACAGCCGAACACTGAAGCTTTCTTT CASSIGQPNTEAFF
TRBD1 TRBJ2-7 TRBV15 many TGTGCCACCAGCACCCACAGGGGGCTCGAGCAGTACTTC CATSTHRGLEQYF
TRBD1 TRBJ2-5 TRBV27 NA TGTGCCAGCAATTTAAACAGGGGGGACCAAGAGACCCAGTACTTC CASNLNRGDQETQYF
TRBD2 TRBJ2-1 TRBV18 many TGTGCCAGCTCACCCGGGACTAGCGAAGGTGAGCAGTTCTTC CASSPGTSEGEQFF
TRBD1 TRBJ2-2 TRBV12-3/TRBV12-4 few TGTGCCAGCAATCTACAGGGGGCGGGCACCGGGGAGCTGTTTTTT CASNLQGAGTGELFF
TRBD1 TRBJ1-2 TRBV30 many TGTGCCTGGAGTGTACACGGACAGGGTACTGGCTACACCTTC CAWSVHGQGTGYTF
TRBD2 TRBJ2-3 TRBV7-2 NA TGTGCCAGCAGCGCCCGACTAGCGGGGACAGATACGCAGTATTTT CASSARLAGTDTQYF
TRBD1 TRBJ2-7 TRBV29-1 many TGCAGCGTTGCTTACGACAGGGTCGAGTACGAGCAGTACTTC CSVAYDRVEYEQYF